This T cell receptor (beta chain) was retrieved from a study of cytomegalovirus exposure and HLA in healthy donors listed by TCRdb under 2017. General notes on the study: A later analysis indicated that the roughly 120 validation repertoires were generated on the platform also employed for the 600 to 750 repertoires of the first cohort. High-throughput TCR immunosequencing, statistical association of individual TCRs with disease status, and machine learning were combined to predict cytomegalovirus infection status. The study was designed to test whether signatures of past pathogen exposure could be identified by cataloging public T cell receptors. In addition to the first cohort of approximately 670 subjects, a separate validation cohort of around 110 different subjects was used.

Libraries were prepared through the immunoSEQ multiplex PCR assay. Concerning the study's data processing: A statistical classification framework was built to diagnose cytomegalovirus status from the catalog of TCR beta chain sequences. Not all clones reach the TCRdb copy of this immuneACCESS table, which keeps in-frame sequences only. Checked studies attribute under half of the gap to unresolved V genes and leave the rest unexplained. That table gives V, J and clone size, and the DNA gave D and trimming. For this sample the table gives some 200,000 clones, of which around nine tenths were detected only once. In total, the top ten clones hold 6% to 8.5% of the sample. A note on this clone: There is no known antigen for this receptor. No much larger clonotype is one base removed from it; base qualities were not supplied.

General conclusions and limits of the study: The study listed 164 TCR beta chains as associated with cytomegalovirus. A later analysis found that TCRs clustered in the first cohort also tended to co-occur in the roughly 120 validation repertoires, with more than 90% of cluster scores above 0. Three of the identified cytomegalovirus-associated TCR beta chains were confirmed in vitro to be specific for cytomegalovirus antigens. Cytomegalovirus status was reported to be diagnosed by the classifier with high specificity and sensitivity in both the original and validation cohorts. According to the authors, the approach could potentially be generalized to other disease states and immunological phenotypes. The validation cohort had no HLA typing available for a later analysis, so co-occurrence within that cohort was assessed over all 110 or so repertoires. Most TCR sequences were observed very rarely across donors, whereas some public TCRs were present in many individuals.

Separate from the roughly 650-subject first cohort, the validation cohort of 95 to 150 subjects was the group to which the donors belonged. The germline V gene specifies KGHSH as CDR1 and LQKENI as CDR2. Including cysteine and phenylalanine, the CDR3 has 13 amino acids. This entry keeps only the CDR3 DNA: 39 bases, framed from base 1. A distance of 6 bases separates the germline ends of V and J, which lose 1 base and 6 bases respectively. Specimen: PBMCs. The sequence links TRBV18 to TRBJ2-2; the D gene identity is not certain. This TCR derives from a man aged 25 to 40 in good health and CMV-seropositive. The DNA sequence is TGTGCCAGCTCACCACGGCAATCCGGGGAGCTGTTTTTT. Its amino acids are CASSPRQSGELFF.